This T cell receptor beta chain was sequenced for a study of T cells in Graves' hyperthyroidism and ophthalmopathy. Study-level results: Most clonotypes that expanded in the thyroid above 0.001 also showed up in blood.

V lost 0 bases, J lost 8 bases, and 15 bases stayed unmatched. The CDR3 length is 19 residues. The germline V gene has CDR1 DFQATT and CDR2 SNEGSKA (reference sequence). Amplified regions were TCR beta CDR3 sequences from RNA transcripts. Carried out on the TCR CDR3, a first-round RT-PCR used the HTBI primer set. From the multiplex PCR reads, TCRdb called clonotypes with MiXCR, one entry per CDR3 protein. The repertoire holds around 520,000 distinct CDR3 sequences, with 12% to 15% as singletons. The study left out patients who had uncontrolled infection, other autoimmune disease, pregnancy or lactation. Notes on this clonotype: Its antigen is not known.

The chain carries TRBV20-1 and TRBJ2-1, with 14 bases fitting TRBD2. The material sequenced was blood. This TCR was recovered from a middle-aged woman with Graves' hyperthyroidism. DNA for the CDR3: TGCAGTGCTAGAGATGACGGACTAGCGGGAGGTACAAAGGGAGATGAGCAGTTCTTC. Its protein product is CSARDDGLAGGTKGDEQFF.